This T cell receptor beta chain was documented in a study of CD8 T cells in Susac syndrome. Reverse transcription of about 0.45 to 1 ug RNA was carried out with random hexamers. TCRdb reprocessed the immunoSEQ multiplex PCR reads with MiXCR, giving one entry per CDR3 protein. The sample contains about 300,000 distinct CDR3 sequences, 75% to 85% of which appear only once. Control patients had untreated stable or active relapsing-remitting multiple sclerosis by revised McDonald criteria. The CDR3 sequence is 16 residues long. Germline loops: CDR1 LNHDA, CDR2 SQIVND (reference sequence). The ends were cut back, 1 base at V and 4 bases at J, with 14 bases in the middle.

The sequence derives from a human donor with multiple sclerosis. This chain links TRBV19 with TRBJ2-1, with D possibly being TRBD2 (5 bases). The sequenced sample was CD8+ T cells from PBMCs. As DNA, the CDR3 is TGTGCCAGTAGTATAGGAGGACTTGGGTTATACAATGAGCAGTTCTTC. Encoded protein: CASSIGGLGLYNEQFF.